The present TCR beta chain was sequenced within a study of cytomegalovirus exposure and HLA in healthy donors. Trimming cost V 5 bases and J 4 bases; bases outside gene matches: 5. The germline CDR1 and CDR2 sequences are SEHNR and FQNEAQ (reference sequence). The CDR3 sequence is 16 residues long. Worth noting for this clone: As yet, its antigen is unknown.

Overall study findings and caveats: Reportedly, fewer N-insertions than the approximately 680-donor mean appeared in an Asian-associated ancestry cluster in a later analysis. As confirmed in vitro, a few CMV-associated chains were specific for CMV antigens.

PCR was performed using 60 Vbeta and 13 Jbeta primers. Profiled with immunoSEQ multiplex PCR; TCRdb holds only in-frame clones, not every one. The sample has some 74,000 clones, approximately 70% seen once. V gene TRBV7-9 combines with J gene TRBJ2-3, with 14 bases that match TRBD2. The sequence was collected from a man aged 35-49 years in good health and CMV-seropositive. The specimen sequenced was PBMCs. CDR3 in amino acids: CASSPRLAGGPDTQYF. As DNA, the CDR3 is TGTGCCAGCAGCCCTCGACTAGCGGGGGGGCCAGATACGCAGTATTTT. The complete variable domain, with remaining parts taken from reference TRBV7-9 and TRBJ2-3, reads DTGVSQNPRHKITKRGQNVTFRCDPISEHNRLYWYRQTLGQGPEFLTYFQNEAQLEKSRLLSDRFSAERPKGSFSTLEIQRTEQGDSAMYLCASSPRLAGGPDTQYFGPGTRLTVL.